One sample yielded the 21 T cell receptor beta chains listed below, sequenced in a study of T cells in Graves' hyperthyroidism and ophthalmopathy. TCR beta CDR3 regions were amplified from RNA transcripts. HTBI primers were used for first-round RT-PCR of the TCR CDR3. MiXCR was run by TCRdb on the multiplex PCR reads, yielding one entry per CDR3 protein. The data contain hundreds of thousands of distinct CDR3 sequences, approximately 15% of them singletons. Sequences were obtained from blood. The receptors stem from a woman younger than 45 with Graves' hyperthyroidism that later progressed to Graves' ophthalmopathy.

This clonotype was found many times. The chain is built from TRBV7-3 and TRBJ1-1; D unclear. Trimming removed 1 base from V and 3 bases from J, with 6 bases in between. The CDR3 runs to 13 residues. Germline assignment: CDR1 SGHTA and CDR2 FQGTGA. The CDR3 sequence is CASSLSRDTEAFF. The CDR3 DNA follows: TGTGCCAGCAGCTTAAGTAGGGACACTGAAGCTTTCTTT.

This clonotype was observed a few times. This rearrangement joins TRBV4-1 to TRBJ1-1, with 7 bases identical to TRBD1. The CDR3 spans 15 residues. V was clipped by 2 bases and J by 1 base; unmatched bases: 4. From germline, CDR1 is MGHRA and CDR2 YSYEKL. The CDR3 DNA reads TGCGCCAGCAGCCAACCCCGACAGGGGAACACTGAAGCTTTCTTT. Protein product: CASSQPRQGNTEAFF.

This clonotype has at least ten counts. The CDR3 coding sequence is TGTGCCAGCAGTGAGCAGCGGGGGGGTGGAGAGACCCAGTACTTC. Translating it yields CASSEQRGGGETQYF. The chain couples TRBV28 to TRBJ2-5, with TRBD2 identical over 10 bases. Germline V gives CDR1 MDHEN, CDR2 SYDVKM. This CDR3 spans 15 amino acids. V dropped 5 bases and J dropped 4; count of bases not matched to a gene: 7.

This clonotype was counted ten times or more. CDR3 region: CASSLGPGQGQETQYF. As DNA, the CDR3 is TGTGCCAGCAGTCTCGGTCCGGGACAGGGCCAGGAGACCCAGTACTTC. The genes are TRBV27 and TRBJ2-5, with 9 bases identical to TRBD1. Per the germline V gene, CDR1 is MNHEY and CDR2 is SMNVEV (reference sequence). This CDR3 is built from 16 residues. V trimming: 5 bases; J trimming: 5 bases; junction bases outside the gene matches: 12.

This clonotype has ten or more counts. V usage is TRBV7-8 and J usage is TRBJ1-6, with a possible D match to TRBD1 (6 bases). Germline V gives CDR1 SGHVS, CDR2 FQNEAQ. CDR3 size: 17 residues. V was trimmed by 3 bases and J by 7 bases, leaving 19 bases between them. CDR3 nucleotide sequence: TGTGCCAGCAGCTTGGCAGGGGCCGCCAAGTTGAATTCACCCCTCCACTTT. This gives the protein CASSLAGAAKLNSPLHF.

There are many counts of this clonotype. This rearrangement joins TRBV14 to TRBJ1-2; no firm D call. Germline V gives CDR1 SGHDN, CDR2 FVKESK. CDR3 length equals 16 residues. V was shortened by 1 base and J by 6 bases, with 18 bases between the two germline ends. CDR3 protein: CASSQGATRLEDGYTF. In DNA form, the CDR3 reads TGTGCCAGCAGCCAAGGGGCCACCCGGCTTGAGGATGGCTACACCTTC.

With regard to this clonotype: This could be a read error, since a much larger clone is one nucleotide away. This chain connects TRBV3-1 to TRBJ2-7; D possibly corresponds to TRBD2 (6 bases). Looked up from germline, CDR1 is LGHDT and CDR2 is YNNKEL (reference sequence). The CDR3 is 14 residues long. This CDR3 reads CASSTEAGYYEHYF. CDR3 in DNA: TGTGCCAGCAGTACTGAAGCGGGCTACTACGAGCACTACTTC.

This clonotype was picked up many times. The chain couples TRBV13 to TRBJ2-7; 7 bases map to TRBD2. Germline CDR1 and CDR2: PRHDT and FYEKMQ (reference sequence). V shed 7 bases, J shed 0 bases, and the junction held 12 bases outside the gene matches. The CDR3 contains 16 residues. The CDR3 loop is CASNPRGPGGSYEQYF. DNA of the CDR3: TGTGCCAGCAACCCGAGAGGGCCGGGGGGCTCCTACGAGCAGTACTTC.

This clonotype was counted many times. The chain is built from TRBV6-1 and TRBJ2-7; 10 bases map to TRBD2. This CDR3 spans 14 amino acids. J gave up 3 bases and V 5 bases, and 4 bases lay outside the gene matches. Germline loops: CDR1 MNHNS, CDR2 SASEGT. CDR3 sequence: CASSWTSGVYEQYF. The CDR3 DNA follows: TGTGCCAGCAGTTGGACTAGCGGAGTCTACGAGCAGTACTTC.

This clonotype was observed many times. The chain links TRBV7-3 to TRBJ2-5; 7 nucleotides line up with TRBD2. Germline V gene lookup returns CDR1 SGHTA and CDR2 FQGTGA. The CDR3 consists of 15 residues. V was clipped by 5 bases and J by 5 bases; unmatched bases: 11. The CDR3, as DNA: TGTGCCAGCAGCCTTCAGCGGGACTTTCGGGAGACCCAGTACTTC. Translation gives CASSLQRDFRETQYF. Together with reference TRBV7-3 and TRBJ2-5, the CDR3 gives the full variable domain: GAGVSQTPSNKVTEKGKYVELRCDPISGHTALYWYRQSLGQGPEFLIYFQGTGAADDSGLPNDRFFAVRPEGSVSTLKIQRTERGDSAVYLCASSLQRDFRETQYFGPGTRLLVL.

This clonotype was counted ten times or more. The DNA of the CDR3 is TGTGCCAGCGGACCGACAGTGGAGGGCTACACCTTC. This encodes CASGPTVEGYTF. The chain combines TRBV27 with TRBJ1-2, with D possibly being TRBD1 (5 bases). Germline V gene sequence: CDR1 MNHEY, CDR2 SMNVEV (reference sequence). V gave up 8 bases and J gave up 8 bases, with 15 bases separating them. CDR3 length: 12 residues.

This clonotype has ten or more counts. The gene calls are TRBV11-2 and TRBJ1-4, with D tentatively TRBD1 (5 bases). V was shortened by 5 bases and J by 7 bases, with 14 bases between the two germline ends. CDR1 and CDR2 from the germline V gene are SGHAT and FQNNGV. The CDR3 consists of 14 residues. The CDR3 bases are TGTGCCAGCAGCAAGACATTGGGGGTTGAAAAACTGTTTTTT. It specifies CASSKTLGVEKLFF.

This clonotype was recorded many times. This chain joins TRBV19 and TRBJ2-3; TRBD2 aligns across 9 bases. This CDR3 contains 18 residues. The junction had 11 bases not matched to a gene; V was cut back by 4 bases and J by 0 bases. Germline assignment: CDR1 LNHDA and CDR2 SQIVND (reference sequence). CDR3 DNA: TGTGCCAGTAGTAGCAGGGCTAGCGGGGCCCTCAGCACAGATACGCAGTATTTT. It specifies CASSSRASGALSTDTQYF.

The genes are TRBV2 and TRBJ1-1; 11 bases map to TRBD1. This CDR3 spans 16 amino acids. Trimming cost V 5 bases and J 3 bases; bases outside gene matches: 8. Per the germline V gene, CDR1 is SNHLY and CDR2 is FYNNEI. The CDR3 spells CASSRDRGYEDTEAFF. DNA of the CDR3: TGTGCCAGCAGTCGGGACAGGGGGTATGAAGACACTGAAGCTTTCTTT.

The chain recombines TRBV18 with TRBJ1-2, with TRBD1 matching 11 bases. The V gene's germline CDR1 is KGHSH and CDR2 LQKENI. CDR3 length equals 16 residues. After removal of 1 base from V and 4 bases from J, the junction contained 5 bases not matched to a gene. CDR3 nucleotide sequence: TGTGCCAGCTCACCACTCCCCGGGACAGGGGGCTATGGCTACACCTTC. Encoded protein: CASSPLPGTGGYGYTF.

This clonotype was observed many times. The J gene is TRBJ1-6, the V gene TRBV15; perhaps TRBD1 as D (5 bases). The CDR3 totals 12 residues. In germline, CDR1 is LNHNV, CDR2 YYDKDF (reference sequence). V was shortened by 5 bases and J by 7 bases, with 6 bases between the two germline ends. CDR3 bases: TGTGCCACCAGCGAGGGGAATTCACCCCTCCACTTT. This gives the protein CATSEGNSPLHF.

This clonotype was seen more than once but under ten times. V usage is TRBV9 and J usage is TRBJ2-1; the match to TRBD2 covers 9 bases. CDR3 size: 19 residues. Looked up from germline, CDR1 is SGDLS and CDR2 is YYNGEE. The V and J ends lost 0 bases and 0 bases, in that order; junction bases with no gene match: 10. The CDR3 DNA follows: TGTGCCAGCAGCGTAGCTAGCGGGACGGCTATGAGCTCCTACAATGAGCAGTTCTTC. Translation: CASSVASGTAMSSYNEQFF.

Remarks on this clonotype: One base away lies a much larger clone, so this may be a sequencing read error. This rearrangement joins TRBV7-2 to TRBJ1-1, with D perhaps TRBD1 (5 bases). V was clipped by 4 bases and J by 6 bases, with 18 bases between them. Germline CDR1 SGHTA, CDR2 FQGNSA. This CDR3 spans 15 amino acids. CDR3 region: CASSSTAGTIAEAFF. CDR3 sequence (DNA): TGTGCCAGCAGCTCCACCGCGGGGACTATCGCTGAAGCTTTCTTT.

This clonotype was seen a few times. The chain uses TRBV20-1 and TRBJ2-7; either TRBD1 or TRBD2 may fit D (5 bases each). Trimming removed 6 bases at V and 3 bases at J, with 12 bases between. The germline V gene has CDR1 DFQATT and CDR2 SNEGSKA (reference sequence). The CDR3 extends over 12 amino acids. DNA of the CDR3: TGCAGTGCCCCCCGGGACCACTACGAGCAGTACTTC. Its translation: CSAPRDHYEQYF.

There are many counts of this clonotype. This sequence joins TRBV30 and TRBJ1-1; TRBD1 might be the D (5 bases). V was clipped by 3 bases and J by 2 bases, with 16 bases between them. Germline V lookup: CDR1 GTSNPN, CDR2 SVGIG (reference sequence). The CDR3 loop spans 15 amino acids. The CDR3 protein is CAWSGTFPSNTEAFF. CDR3 in DNA: TGTGCCTGGAGCGGGACCTTCCCTTCAAACACTGAAGCTTTCTTT.

This clonotype was observed many times. This rearrangement joins TRBV7-9 to TRBJ2-7; 11 bases agree with TRBD2. Germline values: CDR1 SEHNR, CDR2 FQNEAQ (reference sequence). CDR3 length equals 15 residues. Trimming removed 5 bases from V and 4 bases from J; junction bases left unmatched: 7. In DNA, the CDR3 is TGTGCCAGCAGCCTTACTAGCGGGAGTAGATACGAGCAGTACTTC. Translating it yields CASSLTSGSRYEQYF.